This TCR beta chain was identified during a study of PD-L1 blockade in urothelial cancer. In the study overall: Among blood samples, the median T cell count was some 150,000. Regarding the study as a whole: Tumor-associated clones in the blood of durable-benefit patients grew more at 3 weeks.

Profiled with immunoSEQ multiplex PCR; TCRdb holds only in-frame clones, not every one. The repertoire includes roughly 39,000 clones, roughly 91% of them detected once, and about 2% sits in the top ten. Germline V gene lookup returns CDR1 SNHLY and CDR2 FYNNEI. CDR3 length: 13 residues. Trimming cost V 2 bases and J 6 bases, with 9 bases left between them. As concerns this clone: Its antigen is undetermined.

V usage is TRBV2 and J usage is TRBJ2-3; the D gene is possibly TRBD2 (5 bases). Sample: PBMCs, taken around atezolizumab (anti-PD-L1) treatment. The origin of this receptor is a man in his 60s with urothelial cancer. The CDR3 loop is CASSEPGIDTQYF. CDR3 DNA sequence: TGTGCCAGCAGTGAACCGGGGATCGATACGCAGTATTTT.